This T cell receptor (beta chain) was documented in a study of PD-L1 blockade in urothelial cancer. Across the study: Men with urothelial cancer arising in the bladder made up about 90% of the roughly 29 patients. Treatment start was followed by blood analysis at 3 weeks (second dose) and again at 6 weeks. Blood samples had a median of approximately 140,000 T cells, 83,000 or so unique TCRs, and clonality approximately 0.086.

Each patient supplied 1 to 8 pretreatment and on-treatment samples. Produced via immunoSEQ multiplex PCR; TCRdb's table is partial and in-frame only. Of about 88,000 clones listed, 90% are singletons. CDR1 SGHTA and CDR2 FQGNSA come from the germline V gene. The CDR3 totals 16 residues. J lost 5 bases, V lost 5 bases, and 6 bases had no gene match. The rearrangement links TRBV7-2 to TRBJ2-5; 15 bases line up with TRBD2. This material consisted of PBMCs, taken around atezolizumab (anti-PD-L1) treatment. The TCR originated in a man aged 55 to 70 with urothelial cancer. DNA of the CDR3: TGTGCCAGCAGCGTCGGACTAGCGGGGGGGCGGGAGACCCAGTACTTC. This encodes CASSVGLAGGRETQYF.